The clone carrying this T cell receptor (beta chain) was observed once. Antigen specificity is unknown. Germline loops: CDR1 MDHEN, CDR2 SYDVKM. There are 15 residues in the CDR3. The V and J ends lost 6 bases and 1 base respectively, with 13 bases between them. Library preparation for TCR beta used quantitative 5'-RACE with molecular barcodes. From the 5' RACE reads, TCRdb called clonotypes with MiXCR, one entry per CDR3 protein. The data contain approximately 400,000 distinct CDR3 sequences, roughly a quarter of them singletons. The data belong to a study of CD8 T cells in ankylosing spondylitis. General study findings and limits: A motif in TCR beta, a set of under ten highly homologous variants, appeared characteristic of ankylosing spondylitis blood. Matched synovial fluid from ankylosing spondylitis patients was reported to be enriched for disease-linked clones. Some of these motif variants have turned up before, in reports on reactive arthritis synovial fluid and blood.

The chain carries TRBV28 and TRBJ2-1; tentatively, D is TRBD2 (5 bases). The TCR originated in a male donor with ankylosing spondylitis. The sequenced material came from blood, either unsorted or a sorted T cell fraction (not recorded which). CDR3: CASRGTRLSYNEQFF. The CDR3 DNA sequence: TGTGCCAGCAGGGGAACTAGATTGTCCTACAATGAGCAGTTCTTC.